The subject of this entry is one T cell receptor (beta chain). The data are from a study of blood T cell repertoires in COVID-19. Study-level background: Both acute and convalescent COVID-19 samples were obtained from the United States, Italy and Spain. Sources were T cells, B-cell-depleted T cells, or PBMCs; the material itself was cDNA or gDNA.

Per the authors' pipeline: Quantification of nucleated cells was approximated via reference gene primer amplification. Data came from immunoSEQ multiplex PCR; TCRdb stores just in-frame clones and leaves some out. V, J and clone size were drawn from that table, and D and trimming were deduced from the DNA. The sample yields around 46,000 clones, around 87% seen once. The TCR comes from a human donor in a cohort sampled during active COVID-19. Input material: peripheral blood.

DNA for the CDR3: TGTGCCAGCAGGCGAAAAATGAACACTGAAGCTTTCTTT. This sequence encodes CASRRKMNTEAFF. The chain is built from TRBV6-5 and TRBJ1-1; D not certain. The CDR3 length is 13 residues. Germline CDR1 and CDR2: MNHEY and SVGAGI. V dropped 6 bases and J dropped 0 bases, with 8 bases sitting between them.